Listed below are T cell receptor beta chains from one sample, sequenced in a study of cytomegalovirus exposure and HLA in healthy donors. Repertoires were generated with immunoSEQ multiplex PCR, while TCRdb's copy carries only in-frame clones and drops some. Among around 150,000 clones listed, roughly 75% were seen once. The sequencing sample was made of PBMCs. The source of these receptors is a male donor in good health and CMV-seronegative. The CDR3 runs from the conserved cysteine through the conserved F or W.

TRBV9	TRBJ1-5	CASSVTGQANQPQHF
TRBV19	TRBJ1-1	CASRKEAWNTEAFF
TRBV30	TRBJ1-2	CAWSVWGGHTWGGYTF
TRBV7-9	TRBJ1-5	CASSSRQGNYSNQPQHF
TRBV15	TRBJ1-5	CATSRAAPSNQPQHF
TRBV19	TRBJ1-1	CASSGQLNTEAFF
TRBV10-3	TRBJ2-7	CAIGQGMGEQYF
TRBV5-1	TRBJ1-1	CASSSTPNTEAFF
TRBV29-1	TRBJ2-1	CSVGGTGAPNEQFF
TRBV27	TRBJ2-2	CASSLISGTSTGELFF
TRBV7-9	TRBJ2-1	CASSQRGGALYNEQFF
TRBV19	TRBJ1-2	CASTLMGGTLYGYTF
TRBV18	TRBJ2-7	CASSPGRAYEQYF
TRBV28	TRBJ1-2	CASSSSRGGYTF
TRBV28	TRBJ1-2	CASGSTGYNGYTF
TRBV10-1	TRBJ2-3	CASSDLGPTDTQYF
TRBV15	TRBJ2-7	CATSRSGRAIYEQYF
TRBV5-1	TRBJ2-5	CASSLEGRGEETQYF
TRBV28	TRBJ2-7	CASSPPPGQGAYEQYF